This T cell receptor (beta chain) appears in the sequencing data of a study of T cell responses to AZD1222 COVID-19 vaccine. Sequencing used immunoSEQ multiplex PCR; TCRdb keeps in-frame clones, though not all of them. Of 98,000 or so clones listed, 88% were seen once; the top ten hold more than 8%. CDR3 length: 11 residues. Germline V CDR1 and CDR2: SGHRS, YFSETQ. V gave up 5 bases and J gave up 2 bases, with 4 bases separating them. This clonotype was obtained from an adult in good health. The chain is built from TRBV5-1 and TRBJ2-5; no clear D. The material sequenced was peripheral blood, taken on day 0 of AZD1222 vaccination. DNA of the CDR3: TGCGCCAGCAGACAGCAAGAGACCCAGTACTTC. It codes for CASRQQETQYF.